Following are 9 T cell receptor beta chains from one sample sequenced in a study of OX40 agonist ivuxolimab in advanced cancers. Library preparation used the immunoSEQ multiplex PCR assay. TCRdb holds this immuneACCESS table with in-frame rearrangements only. Some clones are missing; in checked studies, unresolved V genes explain under half, and the rest has no known cause. A total of over 20,000 clones appear in this sample, more than 65% of them only once. Roughly 9% of the sample is in the top ten clones. The sequencing here drew on CD4+ or CD8+ T cells sorted from blood, taken in a trial of the OX40 agonist ivuxolimab. The receptors were gathered from an adult with an advanced solid tumor such as melanoma, head and neck, liver or kidney cancer.

The rearrangement joins TRBV5-1 to TRBJ1-1; tentatively, D is TRBD1 (5 bases). This CDR3 has 13 amino acids. The V and J ends lost 6 bases and 2 bases respectively, with 11 bases between them. Germline CDR1 and CDR2: SGHRS and YFSETQ. CDR3 coding DNA: TGCGCCAGCACAATCGGGGGTAACACTGAAGCTTTCTTT. This gives the protein CASTIGGNTEAFF.

The gene calls are TRBV14 and TRBJ1-5; D possibly corresponds to TRBD1 (5 bases). The germline V and J ends were trimmed by 0 bases and 7 bases, with 16 bases remaining between them. Germline CDR1 and CDR2: SGHDN and FVKESK. The CDR3 consists of 16 residues. Here the CDR3 reads CASSQDLGVGNQPQHF. The DNA for the CDR3 is TGTGCCAGCAGCCAAGACTTAGGGGTGGGGAACCAGCCCCAGCATTTT.

In this sample, this clone turned up a few times. The CDR3 DNA reads TGTGCCAGCAGCTTAGCGGCCAGGGCTAACTATGGCTACACCTTC. Amino acids: CASSLAARANYGYTF. V usage is TRBV11-2 and J usage is TRBJ1-2; possible D gene TRBD1, 5 bases. The CDR3 is 15 amino acids. The V and J ends lost 1 base and 0 bases respectively, with 9 bases between them. Germline CDR1 reads SGHAT; CDR2 reads FQNNGV.

V is TRBV6-6 and J is TRBJ2-1; D is undetermined. Trimming pared 0 bases from V and 4 bases from J, leaving 7 bases between. Germline loops: CDR1 MNHNY, CDR2 SVGAGI (reference sequence). The CDR3 has 14 amino acids. CDR3 nucleotide sequence: TGTGCCAGCAGTTACTCCTCCGTGTACAATGAGCAGTTCTTC. Translating it yields CASSYSSVYNEQFF.

The chain links TRBV2 to TRBJ2-1; tentatively, D is TRBD1 or TRBD2 (5 bases each). The V and J ends lost 4 bases and 16 bases respectively, with 17 bases between them. Germline loops: CDR1 SNHLY, CDR2 FYNNEI. The CDR3 extends over 12 amino acids. The CDR3 DNA is TGTGCCAGCAGTGGGGACGGATACGGCTGTTTCTTC. Translating it yields CASSGDGYGCFF.

The chain employs TRBV19 and TRBJ1-2, with D perhaps matching TRBD1 (5 bases). The CDR3 is 12 residues long. Looked up from germline, CDR1 is LNHDA and CDR2 is SQIVND (reference sequence). Trimming pared 5 bases from V and 6 bases from J, leaving 10 bases between. The CDR3 region has the DNA TGTGCCAGTAGTTTAAGACAGAATGGCTACACCTTC. Its protein is CASSLRQNGYTF.

The chain combines TRBV30 with TRBJ2-5; 10 bases are shared with TRBD1. This CDR3 has 19 residues. The J segment lost 1 base and the V segment lost 1 base, leaving 15 bases of the junction unmatched. Looked up from germline, CDR1 is GTSNPN and CDR2 is SVGIG (reference sequence). The CDR3 coding sequence is TGTGCCTGGAGTGACCCGGGACAGGGGAGGGTGGTAGGCCAAGAGACCCAGTACTTC. Protein sequence: CAWSDPGQGRVVGQETQYF.

The CDR3 reads CSVLDSSGNTIYF. As DNA, the CDR3 is TGCAGCGTCCTTGACAGCTCTGGAAACACCATATATTTT. The gene calls are TRBV29-1 and TRBJ1-3, with D perhaps TRBD1 (5 bases). Trimming left V 6 bases short and J 0 bases short, with 9 bases between. Germline V CDR1 and CDR2: SQVTM, ANQGSEA. This CDR3 spans 13 amino acids.

The genes are TRBV9 and TRBJ2-2; 10 bases agree with TRBD1. This CDR3 comprises 17 residues. Trimming at V came to 0 bases and at J to 3 bases, leaving 5 bases not matched to a gene. The V gene's germline CDR1 is SGDLS and CDR2 YYNGEE. CDR3 loop: CASSVGVGQGHTGELFF. The CDR3 DNA reads TGTGCCAGCAGCGTAGGCGTGGGACAGGGGCACACCGGGGAGCTGTTTTTT.